These T cell receptor beta chains were read from a single sample in a study of shared clonotypes between healthy human individuals. Sequenced by immunoSEQ multiplex PCR; TCRdb stores in-frame clones only, minus some. The sample shows more than 1.2 million clones, just under 99% of them seen only once. Sequences were obtained from naive CD4+ T cells sorted from blood. The receptors originated from a man aged 30-40 years in good health. The CDR3 runs from the conserved cysteine through the conserved F or W. Each record gives: V gene, clone size, J gene, CDR3 protein. Expanded clones are given a class, and other clones once, few, many or no size at all.

TRBV15	-	TRBJ1-3	CATSRDPGVGNTIYF
TRBV19	-	TRBJ2-7	CASSGPSYEQYF
TRBV29-1	-	TRBJ2-1	CSVWTGSRNEQFF
TRBV19	-	TRBJ2-1	CASGRTSGNNEQFF
TRBV9	-	TRBJ2-6	CASSLTGQVGSGANVLTF
TRBV2	-	TRBJ2-1	CATFSGKSNEQFF
TRBV6-6	-	TRBJ1-1	CASSSGQGATEAFF
TRBV28	once	TRBJ2-7	CASRNRGSSYEQYF
TRBV30	-	TRBJ2-2	CAWSVLKVTGELFF
TRBV5-4	-	TRBJ1-1	CASSITRNTEAFF
TRBV18	-	TRBJ2-5	CASSPEVTGGETQYF
TRBV19	once	TRBJ2-7	CASSRDGAYEQYF
TRBV5-5	-	TRBJ2-5	CASSLARTSLEETQYF
TRBV4-3	-	TRBJ2-7	CASSQDGVGGAEQYF
TRBV5-1	-	TRBJ2-3	CASSSTISSTDTQYF
TRBV5-1	-	TRBJ1-2	CASSLGTGAPGYTF
TRBV28	-	TRBJ2-7	CASSLDRVRNEQYF
TRBV11-2	-	TRBJ2-7	CASSSSGTEVSYEQYF
TRBV30	-	TRBJ1-2	CAWSVGWDSYGYTF
TRBV12-5	-	TRBJ2-3	CASGLGGRVDTQYF
TRBV5-1	-	TRBJ2-5	CASSLQQGGGETQYF
TRBV10-1	-	TRBJ2-2	CASSESGYTGELFF
TRBV28	-	TRBJ2-7	CASSSASGRRYEQYF
TRBV28	-	TRBJ1-5	CASSRTGGSNQPQHF
TRBV7-8	-	TRBJ2-5	CASSSMRETQYF